Listed below are T cell receptor beta chains from one sample, sequenced in a study of T-cell memory formation after mild COVID-19. TCRdb itself ran the 5' RACE reads through MiXCR, one entry per CDR3 protein. The table records 280,000 or so distinct CDR3 sequences, about 20% of them present only once. Material for sequencing was PBMCs or a T cell subset sorted from them (not recorded which). These receptors were collected from a man between 18 and 35 years old who had mild COVID-19 (a few samples of this study predate the infection). Cell type and time point are not known. Each CDR3 is given with its conserved first and last residue. D genes are given only for firm matches.

v_call: TRBV5-1
j_call: TRBJ2-2
cdr3_length: 15
d_call: .
cdr3_aa: CASSLAQRGTGELFF

v_call: TRBV5-4
j_call: TRBJ1-2
cdr3_length: 14
d_call: .
cdr3_aa: CASSPFPKNYGYTF

v_call: TRBV6-6
j_call: TRBJ2-2
cdr3_length: 15
d_call: .
cdr3_aa: CASSYSGWNTGELFF

v_call: TRBV20-1
j_call: TRBJ1-2
cdr3_length: 12
d_call: .
cdr3_aa: CSVNHKNYGYTF

v_call: TRBV2
j_call: TRBJ2-7
cdr3_length: 12
d_call: .
cdr3_aa: CASQPPGSQQYF

v_call: TRBV2
j_call: TRBJ1-3
cdr3_length: 12
d_call: .
cdr3_aa: CASSTGENTIYF

v_call: TRBV4-1
j_call: TRBJ2-3
cdr3_length: 19
d_call: .
cdr3_aa: CASSLTWGFYKSSTDTQYF

v_call: TRBV4-1
j_call: TRBJ2-1
cdr3_length: 15
d_call: .
cdr3_aa: CASSRLQGSYNEQFF

v_call: TRBV4-2
j_call: TRBJ1-3
cdr3_length: 16
d_call: .
cdr3_aa: CASSQDMGRFGNTIYF

v_call: TRBV20-1
j_call: TRBJ2-7
cdr3_length: 13
d_call: .
cdr3_aa: CSASTGGVGEQYF

v_call: TRBV5-1
j_call: TRBJ2-7
cdr3_length: 12
d_call: .
cdr3_aa: CASSSQAYEQYF

v_call: TRBV7-2
j_call: TRBJ2-2
cdr3_length: 14
d_call: TRBD2
cdr3_aa: CASSRSGATGELFF

v_call: TRBV2
j_call: TRBJ1-1
cdr3_length: 14
d_call: TRBD1
cdr3_aa: CASSEDRGHTEAFF

v_call: TRBV6-1
j_call: TRBJ2-4
cdr3_length: 15
d_call: .
cdr3_aa: CASSENLAGRDIQYF

v_call: TRBV5-1
j_call: TRBJ2-7
cdr3_length: 16
d_call: .
cdr3_aa: CASSPRGTLSSYEQYF

v_call: TRBV18
j_call: TRBJ1-3
cdr3_length: 19
d_call: TRBD1
cdr3_aa: CASSQTRQGAADSGNTIYF

v_call: TRBV4-1
j_call: TRBJ2-3
cdr3_length: 16
d_call: .
cdr3_aa: CASSHLGPGAGDTQYF

v_call: TRBV30
j_call: TRBJ1-2
cdr3_length: 12
d_call: .
cdr3_aa: CAWSVSAYGYTF

v_call: TRBV18
j_call: TRBJ2-2
cdr3_length: 17
d_call: .
cdr3_aa: CASSPRSDGENTGELFF

v_call: TRBV7-6
j_call: TRBJ2-1
cdr3_length: 15
d_call: TRBD2
cdr3_aa: CASSQAGGTINEQFF

v_call: TRBV5-1
j_call: TRBJ1-2
cdr3_length: 14
d_call: .
cdr3_aa: CASSLEGLTYGYTF

v_call: TRBV7-2
j_call: TRBJ1-2
cdr3_length: 16
d_call: .
cdr3_aa: CASSLGRLVAGYGYTF